Following are 25 T cell receptor beta chains from one sample sequenced in a study of Graves' ophthalmopathy and Graves' hyperthyroidism. CDR3 regions of TCR beta were amplified from RNA transcripts. RT-PCR in the first round used HTBI primers; a second-round multiplex PCR followed. Using its own MiXCR run on the multiplex PCR reads, TCRdb lists one record per CDR3 protein. The repertoire has roughly 500,000 distinct CDR3 sequences, approximately 15% of them found once; the top ten carry approximately 9.8%. Input material: blood. Receptors originate from a woman aged 25 to 39 with Graves' ophthalmopathy.

This clonotype was counted at least ten times. The rearrangement joins TRBV6-2 or TRBV6-3 to TRBJ1-1; D gene uncertain. Germline V gene lookup returns CDR1 MNHEY and CDR2 SVGEGT. The CDR3 consists of 13 residues. Trimming stripped 7 bases from V and 1 base from J, with 10 bases between. This chain's CDR3 is CASTLTENTEAFF. In nucleotides, the CDR3 is TGTGCCAGCACCCTAACAGAGAACACTGAAGCTTTCTTT.

This clonotype was found many times. The chain is built from TRBV6-2 or TRBV6-3 and TRBJ2-5; 7 bases are a match to TRBD1. CDR1 is MNHEY, CDR2 SVGEGT, per germline. This CDR3 contains 15 residues. V was clipped by 4 bases and J by 1 base; unmatched bases: 6. The CDR3 region is CASSSGTDFQETQYF. CDR3 coding DNA: TGTGCCAGCAGTTCCGGGACAGATTTCCAAGAGACCCAGTACTTC.

This clonotype was seen a few times. The chain uses TRBV10-2 and TRBJ2-5; D may be TRBD1 (6 bases). CDR1 is WSHSY, CDR2 SAAADI, per germline. The CDR3 has 13 amino acids. The germline V and J ends were trimmed by 2 bases and 7 bases, with 11 bases remaining between them. CDR3 bases: TGCGCCAGCAGTGAGGGCTCCAGGGGGACCCAGTACTTC. Protein sequence: CASSEGSRGTQYF.

This clonotype has at least ten counts. The chain has TRBV24-1 and TRBJ2-5; TRBD2 agrees at 8 bases. This CDR3 contains 16 residues. The V and J ends lost 3 bases and 5 bases, in that order; junction bases with no gene match: 10. Germline CDR1 reads KGHDR; CDR2 reads SFDVKD. This CDR3 is CATSDPGLVGSETQYF. In nucleotides, the CDR3 is TGTGCCACCAGTGATCCGGGACTAGTCGGATCGGAGACCCAGTACTTC.

This clonotype was picked up many times. The junction departs from the called germline gene at one end, perhaps through a read error. The chain links TRBV6-2 or TRBV6-3 to TRBJ2-5; D unclear. The CDR3 is made up of 12 amino acids. CDR1 and CDR2 from the germline V gene are MNHEY and SVGEGT. DNA of the CDR3: TGTGCCAGCAGTGACCCTCAAGGGACCCAGTACTTC. Its translation: CASSDPQGTQYF.

This clonotype was observed at least ten times. CDR3 in amino acids: CASSLGTSSGTQYF. The DNA for the CDR3 is TGTGCCAGCAGCTTAGGGACTAGCTCAGGGACCCAGTACTTC. The chain combines TRBV11-2 with TRBJ2-5; 8 nucleotides match TRBD2. The CDR3 runs 14 residues. V lost 1 base to trimming and J lost 7 bases; unmatched junction nucleotides: 5. CDR1 and CDR2 (germline): SGHAT, FQNNGV. The whole variable domain, filled in from reference TRBV11-2 and TRBJ2-5, reads EAGVAQSPRYKIIEKRQSVAFWCNPISGHATLYWYQQILGQGPKLLIQFQNNGVVDDSQLPKDRFSAERLKGVDSTLKIQPAKLEDSAVYLCASSLGTSSGTQYFGPGTRLLVL.

The sample holds many counts of this clonotype. V is TRBV29-1 and J is TRBJ2-7; 10 bases are a match to TRBD2. The CDR3 consists of 17 residues. CDR1 and CDR2 (germline): SQVTM, ANQGSEA. Trimming cost V 3 bases and J 4 bases; bases outside gene matches: 15. The CDR3 reads CSVERVMASGSGYEQYF. The CDR3 DNA is TGCAGCGTTGAGAGAGTAATGGCTAGCGGGAGTGGATACGAGCAGTACTTC.

This clonotype has a count of ten or more. V gene TRBV30 combines with J gene TRBJ1-2; TRBD1 is a possible D gene (6 bases). The CDR3 sequence is 12 residues long. The V end lost 5 bases, the J end lost 6 bases, and 13 bases lay between the germline ends. Looked up from germline, CDR1 is GTSNPN and CDR2 is SVGIG (reference sequence). The CDR3 sequence: CAWHQGGNGYTF. The CDR3 region has the DNA TGTGCCTGGCACCAAGGGGGTAATGGCTACACCTTC.

This clonotype was detected ten times or more. This chain links TRBV7-8 with TRBJ1-1; 8 nucleotides agree with TRBD1. Unmatched junction bases numbered 13, after V lost 5 bases and J lost 5 bases. Germline V CDR1 and CDR2: SGHVS, FQNEAQ. The CDR3 covers 16 residues. CDR3 protein: CASSLPDRVEVTEAFF. The CDR3 DNA is TGTGCCAGCAGCCTACCGGACAGGGTTGAGGTTACTGAAGCTTTCTTT.

As to this clonotype: It may be a read error: a sequence one base away is much more abundant. Because the CDR3 is missing its conserved closing phenylalanine or tryptophan, this is likely a read error. This sequence joins TRBV20-1 and TRBJ2-5; tentatively, D is TRBD2 (5 bases). This CDR3 contains 12 residues. CDR1 is DFQATT and CDR2 is SNEGSKA in the germline V gene (reference sequence). V lost 4 bases and J lost 2, with 8 bases in between. In DNA form, the CDR3 reads TGCAGTGCTATTCGGGATCAAGAGACCCAGTACTAC. It yields the protein CSAIRDQETQYY.

The table lists this clonotype with many counts. V gene TRBV6-1 combines with J gene TRBJ1-2; D is ambiguous. Deletions cut 1 base from V and 2 bases from J, with 8 bases between. The CDR3 is 14 amino acids. Germline values: CDR1 MNHNS, CDR2 SASEGT. CDR3 amino acids: CASSEGSANYGYTF. CDR3 coding DNA: TGTGCCAGCAGTGAAGGGTCCGCGAACTATGGCTACACCTTC.

This clonotype was seen ten or more times. The chain recombines TRBV11-3 with TRBJ1-1; possibly TRBD1 for D (6 bases). CDR3 size: 16 residues. The germline V gene has CDR1 SGHNT and CDR2 YENEEA. Trimming removed 4 bases from V and 1 base from J, with 16 bases in between. The CDR3 reads CASSSYGGGRNTEAFF. DNA of the CDR3: TGTGCCAGCAGCTCCTACGGAGGGGGGCGGAACACTGAAGCTTTCTTT.

This clonotype was seen at least ten times. V gene TRBV9 combines with J gene TRBJ1-1; TRBD1 might be the D (6 bases). The germline V and J ends were trimmed by 0 bases and 0 bases, with 9 bases remaining between them. The length of the CDR3 is 15 residues. Germline-derived CDR1 and CDR2 are SGDLS and YYNGEE. The CDR3 DNA reads as TGTGCCAGCAGCGTAGTGGGGGGCCTGAACACTGAAGCTTTCTTT. Translating gives CASSVVGGLNTEAFF.

This clonotype was picked up many times. This chain connects TRBV6-5 to TRBJ1-2, with 8 bases lining up with TRBD1. The junction had 7 bases not matched to a gene; V was cut back by 4 bases and J by 6 bases. The V gene's germline CDR1 is MNHEY and CDR2 SVGAGI. This CDR3 spans 14 amino acids. In nucleotides, the CDR3 is TGTGCCAGCAGTTCCCGGACAGGGATAGATGGCTACACCTTC. Amino acid sequence: CASSSRTGIDGYTF.

At least ten counts were recorded for this clonotype. The chain uses TRBV11-1 and TRBJ2-1, with TRBD2 identical over 8 bases. This CDR3 spans 14 amino acids. Looked up from germline, CDR1 is SGHAT and CDR2 is FQDESV (reference sequence). V shed 1 base and J 8 bases; nucleotides not matched to a gene: 4. As DNA, the CDR3 is TGTGCCAGCAGCTTAGGAGCGGGAGCTGATGAGCAGTTCTTC. It specifies CASSLGAGADEQFF.

This clonotype has a count of ten or more. The chain uses TRBV4-1 and TRBJ1-2, with TRBD1 identical over 11 bases. From germline, CDR1 is MGHRA and CDR2 YSYEKL. The J segment lost 3 bases and the V segment lost 1 base, leaving 4 bases of the junction unmatched. This CDR3 is 16 amino acids long. For the CDR3, the DNA is TGCGCCAGCAGCCAAGGGACAGGGGGCCGAGACTATGGCTACACCTTC. Its protein is CASSQGTGGRDYGYTF.

This chain links TRBV3-1 with TRBJ1-2; a weak D match, TRBD1 (6 bases). V was cut by 1 base and J by 4 bases, with 10 bases left in between. Germline loops: CDR1 LGHDT, CDR2 YNNKEL (reference sequence). The CDR3 is made up of 14 amino acids. Written as DNA, the CDR3 is TGTGCCAGCAGCCAAGTACAGGGACTCTATGGCTACACCTTC. This translates into CASSQVQGLYGYTF.

This clonotype was found many times. The chain links TRBV28 to TRBJ1-6; a weak D match, TRBD1 (6 bases). Germline V CDR1 and CDR2: MDHEN, SYDVKM. The germline V and J ends were trimmed by 2 bases and 3 bases, with 11 bases remaining between them. This CDR3 spans 16 amino acids. The CDR3 nucleotides are TGTGCCAGCAGTTTACCGGAGGACAGCTATAATTCACCCCTCCACTTT. This codes for CASSLPEDSYNSPLHF.

In this sample, this clonotype turned up many times. V gene TRBV12-3 or TRBV12-4 combines with J gene TRBJ2-5; 9 bases fit TRBD2. Trimming took 0 bases from V and 4 from J; bases not matched to a gene: 12. The CDR3 loop spans 18 amino acids. The CDR3 reads CASSLALGRGGDAETQYF. CDR3 DNA sequence: TGTGCCAGCAGTTTAGCGCTTGGGCGCGGGGGGGACGCAGAGACCCAGTACTTC.

This clonotype was counted between two and nine times. One end of the junction fails to match germline, which may point to a read error. This chain joins TRBV6-1 and TRBJ2-5; D uncertain. CDR3 length: 11 amino acids. Germline CDR1 MNHNS, CDR2 SASEGT. For the CDR3, the DNA is TGTGCCAGCAGTCAGAGTGAGACCCTGTACTTC. This encodes CASSQSETLYF.

The table lists this clonotype with many counts. This chain's CDR3 is CASSPQGTAYGYTF. DNA of the CDR3: TGTGCCAGCAGTCCCCAGGGGACAGCCTATGGCTACACCTTC. The V and J genes are TRBV28 and TRBJ1-2; 7 bases are a match to TRBD1. With 5 bases clipped from V and 4 bases from J, the junction kept 7 bases outside the gene matches. The germline CDR1 and CDR2 sequences are MDHEN and SYDVKM. CDR3 length: 14 amino acids.

Ten or more counts support this clonotype. The chain carries TRBV28 and TRBJ1-1, with D unclear. Germline V gene data show CDR1 as MDHEN and CDR2 as SYDVKM. Trimming took off 8 bases at V and 1 base at J, with 2 bases between the two ends. This CDR3 is built from 10 residues. The CDR3 DNA reads TGTGCCAGCTCGAACACTGAAGCTTTCTTT. It is translated as CASSNTEAFF.

In this sample, this clonotype turned up many times. The chain is built from TRBV6-2 or TRBV6-3 and TRBJ2-2; a possible D gene is TRBD2 (5 bases). Looked up from germline, CDR1 is MNHEY and CDR2 is SVGEGT. Trimming removed 0 bases from V and 0 bases from J, with 17 bases in between. This CDR3 has 19 amino acids. The CDR3 reads CASSYSSSAAHPNTGELFF. The CDR3 nucleotides are TGTGCCAGCAGTTACTCTTCATCAGCGGCCCACCCGAACACCGGGGAGCTGTTTTTT.

This chain connects TRBV6-1 to TRBJ2-3; D call uncertain. Germline CDR1 reads MNHNS; CDR2 reads SASEGT. The V and J ends lost 6 bases and 3 bases respectively, with 10 bases between them. CDR3 length equals 13 residues. DNA for the CDR3: TGTGCCAGCAGGACTCCCGGGACAGATACGCAGTATTTT. It is translated as CASRTPGTDTQYF.

Only a few counts were recorded for this clonotype. The chain couples TRBV6-1 to TRBJ1-2; D is perhaps TRBD1 (6 bases). The CDR3 loop spans 14 amino acids. V lost 4 bases and J 6 bases, leaving 15 bases between the germline ends. CDR1 is MNHNS and CDR2 is SASEGT in the germline V gene. This chain's CDR3 is CASSGQQGIDGYTF. The CDR3 region has the DNA TGTGCCAGCAGTGGCCAACAGGGAATTGATGGCTACACCTTC.